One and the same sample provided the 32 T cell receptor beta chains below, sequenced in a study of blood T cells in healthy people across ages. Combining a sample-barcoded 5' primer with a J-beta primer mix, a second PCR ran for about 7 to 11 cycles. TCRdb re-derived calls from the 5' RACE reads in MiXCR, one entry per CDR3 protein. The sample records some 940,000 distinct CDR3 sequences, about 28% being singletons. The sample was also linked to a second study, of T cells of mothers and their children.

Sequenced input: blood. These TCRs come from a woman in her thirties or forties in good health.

In DNA form, the CDR3 reads TGTGCCAGCAGCTTAGGCACCGGGCCTCTGCCCAATGGCTACACCTTC. Its translation is CASSLGTGPLPNGYTF. This chain connects TRBV7-6 to TRBJ1-2; D is undetermined. CDR3 length: 16 amino acids. V gave up 1 base and J gave up 6 bases, with 18 bases separating them. Germline assignment: CDR1 SGHVS and CDR2 FNYEAQ.

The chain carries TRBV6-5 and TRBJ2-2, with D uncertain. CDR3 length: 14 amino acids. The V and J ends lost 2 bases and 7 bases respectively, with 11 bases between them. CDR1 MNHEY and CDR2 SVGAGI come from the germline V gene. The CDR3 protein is CASSYVPQSGELFF. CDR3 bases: TGTGCCAGCAGTTACGTCCCCCAAAGCGGGGAGCTGTTTTTT.

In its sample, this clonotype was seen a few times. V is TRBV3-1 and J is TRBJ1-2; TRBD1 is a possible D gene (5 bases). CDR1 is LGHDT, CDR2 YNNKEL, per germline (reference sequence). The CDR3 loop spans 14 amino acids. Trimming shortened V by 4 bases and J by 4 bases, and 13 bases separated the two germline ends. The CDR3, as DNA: TGTGCCAGCAGCCGGGACGCCCGAGGCTATGGCTACACCTTC. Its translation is CASSRDARGYGYTF.

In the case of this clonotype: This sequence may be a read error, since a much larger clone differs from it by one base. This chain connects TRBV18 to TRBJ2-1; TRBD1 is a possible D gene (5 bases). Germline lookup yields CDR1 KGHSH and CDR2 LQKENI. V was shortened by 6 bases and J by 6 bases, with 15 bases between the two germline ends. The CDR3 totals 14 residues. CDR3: CASSPVPRGNEQFF. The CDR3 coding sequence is TGTGCCAGCTCGCCGGTCCCAAGGGGCAATGAGCAGTTCTTC.

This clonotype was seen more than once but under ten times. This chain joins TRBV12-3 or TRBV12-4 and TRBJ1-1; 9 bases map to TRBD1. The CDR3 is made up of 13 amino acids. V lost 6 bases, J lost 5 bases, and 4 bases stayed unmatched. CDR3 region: CASRTGGWTEAFF. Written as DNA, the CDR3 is TGTGCCAGCAGGACAGGGGGTTGGACTGAAGCTTTCTTT.

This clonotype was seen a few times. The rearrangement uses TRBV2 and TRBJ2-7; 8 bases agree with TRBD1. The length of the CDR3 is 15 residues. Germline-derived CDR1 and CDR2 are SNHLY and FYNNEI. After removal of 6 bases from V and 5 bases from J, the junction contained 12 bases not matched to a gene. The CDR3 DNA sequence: TGTGCCAGCAGCGGCCATCAGACAGGGGACCACGAGCAGTACTTC. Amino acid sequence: CASSGHQTGDHEQYF. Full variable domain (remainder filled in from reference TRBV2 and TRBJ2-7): EPEVTQTPSHQVTQMGQEVILRCVPISNHLYFYWYRQILGQKVEFLVSFYNNEISEKSEIFDDQFSVERPDGSNFTLKIRSTKLEDSAMYFCASSGHQTGDHEQYFGPGTRLTVT.

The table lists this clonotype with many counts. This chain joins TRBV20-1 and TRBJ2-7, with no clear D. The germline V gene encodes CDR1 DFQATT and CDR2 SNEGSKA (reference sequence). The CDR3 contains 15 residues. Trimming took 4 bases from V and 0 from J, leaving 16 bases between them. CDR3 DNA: TGCAGTGCTACGGAAGCTCGCCGCAGCTCCTACGAGCAGTACTTC. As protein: CSATEARRSSYEQYF.

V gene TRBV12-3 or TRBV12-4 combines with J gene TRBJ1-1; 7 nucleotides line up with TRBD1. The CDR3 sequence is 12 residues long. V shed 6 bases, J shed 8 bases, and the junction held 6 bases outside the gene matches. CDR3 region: CASSHPDREAFF. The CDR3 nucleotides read TGTGCCAGCAGCCATCCGGACAGGGAAGCTTTCTTT.

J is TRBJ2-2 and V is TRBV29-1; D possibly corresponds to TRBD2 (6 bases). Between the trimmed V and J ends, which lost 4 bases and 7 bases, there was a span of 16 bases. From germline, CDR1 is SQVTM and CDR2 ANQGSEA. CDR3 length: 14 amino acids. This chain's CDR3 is CSVGGQAGIGELFF. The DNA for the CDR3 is TGCAGCGTTGGGGGTCAGGCGGGGATCGGGGAGCTGTTTTTT.

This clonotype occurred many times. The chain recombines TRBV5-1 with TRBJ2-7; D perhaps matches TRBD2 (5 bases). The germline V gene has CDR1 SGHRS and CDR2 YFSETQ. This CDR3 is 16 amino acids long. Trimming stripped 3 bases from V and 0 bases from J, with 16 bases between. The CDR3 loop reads CASSWADGISSYEQYF. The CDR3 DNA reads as TGCGCCAGCAGCTGGGCGGACGGGATTAGCTCCTACGAGCAGTACTTC.

The CDR3 sequence: CASSSQMAAEAFF. The CDR3 nucleotides read TGTGCCAGCAGCTCCCAAATGGCAGCTGAAGCTTTCTTT. The V gene is TRBV7-8, the J gene TRBJ1-1; D is undetermined. The CDR3 is made up of 13 amino acids. V dropped 4 bases and J dropped 6 bases, with 12 bases sitting between them. CDR1 and CDR2 from the germline V gene are SGHVS and FQNEAQ.

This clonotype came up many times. Here the CDR3 reads CASSLDEQYF. In DNA, the CDR3 is TGTGCCAGCAGCTTAGACGAGCAGTACTTC. This chain joins TRBV11-2 and TRBJ2-7; D call uncertain. Germline V gene lookup returns CDR1 SGHAT and CDR2 FQNNGV. Trimming removed 0 bases at V and 6 bases at J, with 0 bases between. The CDR3 runs 10 residues.

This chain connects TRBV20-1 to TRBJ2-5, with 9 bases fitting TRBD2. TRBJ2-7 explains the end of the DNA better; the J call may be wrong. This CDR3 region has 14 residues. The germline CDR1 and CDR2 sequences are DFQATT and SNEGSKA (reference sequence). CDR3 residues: CSASIAGVSNEQYF. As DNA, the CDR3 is TGCAGTGCTAGTATAGCGGGAGTTTCAAACGAGCAGTACTTC.

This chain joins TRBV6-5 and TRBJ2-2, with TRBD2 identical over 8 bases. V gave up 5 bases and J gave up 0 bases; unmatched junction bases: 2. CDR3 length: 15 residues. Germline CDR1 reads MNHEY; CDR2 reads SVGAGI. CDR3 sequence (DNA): TGTGCCAGCAGTCGACTAGCGACGAACACCGGGGAGCTGTTTTTT. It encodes CASSRLATNTGELFF.

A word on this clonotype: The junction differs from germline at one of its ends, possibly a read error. CDR3 DNA sequence: TGTGCCAGCAGCCCCGCGGGGGGCGCGTACAATGAGCGGTTCTTC. Translating it yields CASSPAGGAYNERFF. The rearrangement uses TRBV14 and TRBJ2-1; 8 bases are shared with TRBD2. CDR3 length equals 15 residues. CDR1 and CDR2 (germline): SGHDN, FVKESK. Together with reference TRBV14 and TRBJ2-1, the CDR3 gives the full variable domain: EAGVTQFPSHSVIEKGQTVTLRCDPISGHDNLYWYRRVMGKEIKFLLHFVKESKQDESGMPNNRFLAERTGGTYSTLKVQPAELEDSGVYFCASSPAGGAYNERFFGPGTRLTVL.

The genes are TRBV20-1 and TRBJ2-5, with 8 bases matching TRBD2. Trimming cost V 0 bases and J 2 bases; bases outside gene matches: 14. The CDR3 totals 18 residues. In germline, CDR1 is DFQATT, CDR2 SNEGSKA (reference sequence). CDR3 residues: CSARDRRRGASGQETQYF. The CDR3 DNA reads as TGCAGTGCTAGAGATAGGCGGCGGGGGGCCTCGGGGCAAGAGACCCAGTACTTC.

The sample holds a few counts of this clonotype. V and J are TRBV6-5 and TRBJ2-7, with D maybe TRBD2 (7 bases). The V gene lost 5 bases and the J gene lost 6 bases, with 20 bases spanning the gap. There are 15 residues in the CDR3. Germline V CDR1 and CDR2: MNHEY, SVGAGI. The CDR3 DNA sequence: TGTGCCAGCAGTAGGGGGGGGTACGCTCGAGCCGAGCAGTACTTC. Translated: CASSRGGYARAEQYF.

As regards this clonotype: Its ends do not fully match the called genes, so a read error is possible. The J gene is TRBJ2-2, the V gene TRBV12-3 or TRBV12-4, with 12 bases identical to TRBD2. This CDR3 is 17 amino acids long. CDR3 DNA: TGTGCCAGCAGTACCGGGACTAGCGGGCTCTGGGGCGGGGAGCCGTTTTTT. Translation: CASSTGTSGLWGGEPFF.

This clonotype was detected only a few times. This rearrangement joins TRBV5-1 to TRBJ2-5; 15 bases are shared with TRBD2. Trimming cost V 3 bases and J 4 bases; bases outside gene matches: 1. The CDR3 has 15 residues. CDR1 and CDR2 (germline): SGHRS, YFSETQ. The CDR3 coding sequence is TGCGCCAGCAGCTGGACTAGCGGGGGGGCAGAGACCCAGTACTTC. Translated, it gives CASSWTSGGAETQYF.

The CDR3 spells CASSLRWDSPLHF. CDR3 bases: TGTGCCAGCAGCTTAAGGTGGGATTCACCCCTCCACTTT. The chain combines TRBV7-3 with TRBJ1-6; D is uncertain. Germline V gene data show CDR1 as SGHTA and CDR2 as FQGTGA. V was cut by 1 base and J by 8 bases, with 6 bases left in between. The CDR3 has 13 amino acids.

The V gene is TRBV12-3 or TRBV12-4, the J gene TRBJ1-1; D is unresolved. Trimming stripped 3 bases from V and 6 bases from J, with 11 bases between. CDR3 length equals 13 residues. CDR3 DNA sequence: TGTGCCAGCAGTTTGGGCAGTCAGGCTGAAGCTTTCTTT. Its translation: CASSLGSQAEAFF.

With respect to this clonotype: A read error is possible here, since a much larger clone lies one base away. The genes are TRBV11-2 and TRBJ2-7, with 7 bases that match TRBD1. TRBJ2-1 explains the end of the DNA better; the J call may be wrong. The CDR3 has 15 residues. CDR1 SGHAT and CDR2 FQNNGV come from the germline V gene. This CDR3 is CASSLRDSLSYEQFF. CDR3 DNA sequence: TGTGCCAGCAGCTTACGGGACAGCCTCTCCTACGAGCAGTTCTTC.

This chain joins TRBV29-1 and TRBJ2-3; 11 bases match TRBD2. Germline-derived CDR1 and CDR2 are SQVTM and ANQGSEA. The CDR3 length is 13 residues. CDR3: CARSGGAGDTQYF. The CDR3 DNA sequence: TGCGCGCGTAGCGGGGGGGCTGGAGATACGCAGTATTTT.

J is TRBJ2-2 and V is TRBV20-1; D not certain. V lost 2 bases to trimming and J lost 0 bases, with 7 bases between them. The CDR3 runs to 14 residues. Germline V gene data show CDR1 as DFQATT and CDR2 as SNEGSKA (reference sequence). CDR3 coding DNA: TGCAGTGCTAGAACGGGTGCGAACACCGGGGAGCTGTTTTTT. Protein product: CSARTGANTGELFF.

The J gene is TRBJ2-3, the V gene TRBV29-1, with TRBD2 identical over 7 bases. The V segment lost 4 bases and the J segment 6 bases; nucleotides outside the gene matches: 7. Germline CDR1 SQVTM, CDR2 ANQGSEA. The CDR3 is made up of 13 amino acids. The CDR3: CSVVSGVFDTQYF. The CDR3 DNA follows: TGCAGCGTTGTCAGCGGGGTTTTTGATACGCAGTATTTT.

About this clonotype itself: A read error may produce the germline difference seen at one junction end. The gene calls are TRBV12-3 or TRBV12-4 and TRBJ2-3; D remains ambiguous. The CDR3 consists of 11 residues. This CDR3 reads CVSSFADTQYF. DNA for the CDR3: TGTGTCAGCAGTTTTGCAGATACGCAGTATTTT.

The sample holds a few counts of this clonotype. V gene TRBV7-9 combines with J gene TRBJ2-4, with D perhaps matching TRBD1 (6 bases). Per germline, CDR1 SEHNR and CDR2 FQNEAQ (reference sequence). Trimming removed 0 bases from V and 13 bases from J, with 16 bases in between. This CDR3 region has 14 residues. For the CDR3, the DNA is TGTGCCAGCAGCTTAGCGGGGGCCCAGGGTGAGCAGTACTTC. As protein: CASSLAGAQGEQYF.

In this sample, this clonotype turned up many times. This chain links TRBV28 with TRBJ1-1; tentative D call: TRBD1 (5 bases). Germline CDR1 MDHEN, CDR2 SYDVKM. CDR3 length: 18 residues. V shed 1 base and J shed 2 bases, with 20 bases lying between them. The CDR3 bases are TGTGCCAGCAGTTTATTGGGGCCCACGGACACAACTAACACTGAAGCTTTCTTT. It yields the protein CASSLLGPTDTTNTEAFF.

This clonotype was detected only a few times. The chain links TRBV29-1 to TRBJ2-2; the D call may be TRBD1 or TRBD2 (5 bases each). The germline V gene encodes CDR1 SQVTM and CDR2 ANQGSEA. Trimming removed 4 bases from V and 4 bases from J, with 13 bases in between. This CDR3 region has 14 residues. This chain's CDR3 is CSVGGVRSTGELFF. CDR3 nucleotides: TGCAGCGTTGGAGGGGTACGATCCACCGGGGAGCTGTTTTTT.

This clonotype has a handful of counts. The chain's CDR3 is CRAGPRGEAFF. In nucleotides, the CDR3 is TGCAGGGCCGGGCCGCGGGGCGAAGCTTTCTTT. The chain recombines TRBV20-1 with TRBJ1-1; a weak D match, TRBD1 (5 bases). The germline V gene encodes CDR1 DFQATT and CDR2 SNEGSKA (reference sequence). The length of the CDR3 is 11 residues.

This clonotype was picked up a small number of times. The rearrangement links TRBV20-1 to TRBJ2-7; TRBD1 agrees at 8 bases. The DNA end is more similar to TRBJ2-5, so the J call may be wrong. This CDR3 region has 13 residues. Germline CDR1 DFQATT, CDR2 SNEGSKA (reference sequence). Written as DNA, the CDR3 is TGCAGTGCTAGCCCGGGACAGGCGGAGACCCAGTACTTC. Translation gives CSASPGQAETQYF.

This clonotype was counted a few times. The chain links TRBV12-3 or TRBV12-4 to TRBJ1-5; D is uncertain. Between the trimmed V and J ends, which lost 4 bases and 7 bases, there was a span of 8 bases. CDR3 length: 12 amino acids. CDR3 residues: CASSSQWQPQHF. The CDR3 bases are TGTGCCAGCAGTTCTCAATGGCAGCCCCAGCATTTT.